Listed below are T cell receptor beta chains from one sample, sequenced in a study of shared clonotypes between healthy human individuals. This table comes from immunoSEQ multiplex PCR, and its TCRdb copy is limited to in-frame clones, with some not included. The sample yields some 2 million clones, about 95% seen once. Input material: naive CD8+ T cells sorted from blood. Receptor source: a man aged 18 to 30 in good health. CDR3s include the opening cysteine and the closing phenylalanine or tryptophan. D genes are given only for firm matches. Size tells how often a clone was seen (once, few, many) or the class of an expanded clone, and some rows leave it out.

size: NA
V: TRBV5-6
D: TRBD1
J: TRBJ2-5
DNA: TGTGCCAGCAGCTTGGCGACAGGGGCGGAGACCCAGTACTTC
CDR3: CASSLATGAETQYF

size: NA
V: TRBV28
D: NA
J: TRBJ2-1
DNA: TGTGCCAGCAGTACCCCCTCCGAGAGCTCCTACAATGAGCAGTTCTTC
CDR3: CASSTPSESSYNEQFF

size: NA
V: TRBV28
D: NA
J: TRBJ2-2
DNA: TGTGCCAGCAGCCGTATCGGCGGGGAGCTGTTTTTT
CDR3: CASSRIGGELFF

size: NA
V: TRBV27
D: NA
J: TRBJ2-7
DNA: TGTGCCAGCAGTTTAACAGGGTCCTTCGACGAGCAGTACTTC
CDR3: CASSLTGSFDEQYF

size: NA
V: TRBV30
D: TRBD1
J: TRBJ2-7
DNA: TGTGCCTGGAGTCGGCAGGGACAGGGATCCTACGAGCAGTACTTC
CDR3: CAWSRQGQGSYEQYF

size: once
V: TRBV6-6
D: NA
J: TRBJ1-5
DNA: TGTGCCAGCACCTTAGGGGACACATATAGCAATCAGCCCCAGCATTTT
CDR3: CASTLGDTYSNQPQHF

size: NA
V: TRBV13
D: TRBD2
J: TRBJ2-2
DNA: TGTGCCAGCAGCGCCCGACTAGCGGGAAGTTATACCGGGGAGCTGTTTTTT
CDR3: CASSARLAGSYTGELFF

size: NA
V: TRBV9
D: TRBD1
J: TRBJ1-1
DNA: TGTGCCAGCAGCCCCCGGACAGGCACTGAAGCTTTCTTT
CDR3: CASSPRTGTEAFF

size: NA
V: TRBV4-1
D: TRBD2
J: TRBJ2-7
DNA: TGCGCCAGCAGCCAAGCCTTGGGACTAGAGATACGGTACGAGCAGTACTTC
CDR3: CASSQALGLEIRYEQYF

size: NA
V: TRBV9
D: NA
J: TRBJ1-1
DNA: TGTGCCAGCAGTGTAGAAGGACGGATGAACACTGAAGCTTTCTTT
CDR3: CASSVEGRMNTEAFF

size: NA
V: TRBV10-1
D: NA
J: TRBJ2-3
DNA: TGCGCCAGCAGTGACCCGGGAGAAGTCGGGGATACGCAGTATTTT
CDR3: CASSDPGEVGDTQYF

size: NA
V: TRBV5-8
D: TRBD1
J: TRBJ1-4
DNA: TGTGCCAGCAGCCCCGGGACAGTAACTAATGAAAAACTGTTTTTT
CDR3: CASSPGTVTNEKLFF

size: NA
V: TRBV7-9
D: TRBD1
J: TRBJ2-1
DNA: TGTGCCAGCAGCGCTCCCACAGGGGGGTCCTACAATGAGCAGTTCTTC
CDR3: CASSAPTGGSYNEQFF

size: NA
V: TRBV30
D: TRBD2
J: TRBJ2-1
DNA: TGTGCCTGGAGCCACGGGGGGTCTGAGCAGTTCTTC
CDR3: CAWSHGGSEQFF

size: NA
V: TRBV7-9
D: NA
J: TRBJ1-2
DNA: TGTGCCAGCAGCTTAGCGACAGTCCAGGCAGGGGATGGCTACACCTTC
CDR3: CASSLATVQAGDGYTF

size: NA
V: TRBV29-1
D: TRBD1
J: TRBJ2-7
DNA: TGCAGCGTTGAAGAGAGACAGGGCTCCTACGAGCAGTACTTC
CDR3: CSVEERQGSYEQYF

size: NA
V: TRBV5-6
D: NA
J: TRBJ2-7
DNA: TGTGCCAGCAGCGCCGGGACACCCGGCTACGAGCAGTACTTC
CDR3: CASSAGTPGYEQYF

size: NA
V: TRBV5-1
D: TRBD1
J: TRBJ2-7
DNA: TGCGCCAGCAGCGCCACGGGACAGGGCCCCGAGCAGTACTTC
CDR3: CASSATGQGPEQYF